This T cell receptor (beta chain) was captured by sequencing in a study of CD8 T cells in Susac syndrome. On the study more broadly: At blood draw, Susac syndrome patients were therapy-naive, on corticosteroids, or on intravenous immunoglobulin alone.

The RNA input was roughly 0.45 to 1 ug, and it was reverse transcribed with random hexamers. A single record per CDR3 protein comes from TCRdb applying MiXCR to the immunoSEQ multiplex PCR reads. Of some 96,000 distinct CDR3 sequences in the sample, 95% are singletons; the top ten hold 0.3%. Worth noting for this clonotype: The antigen remains unidentified.

The CDR3 is 13 amino acids. V lost 6 bases to trimming and J lost 3 bases, with 12 bases between them. Study-level findings and limits: Total CD8+ repertoires held some 15 Susac-specific public clones, while CD8+ TEMRA repertoires held five.

The sequence came from a human donor with Susac syndrome. The genes are TRBV12-3 or TRBV12-4 and TRBJ2-7; D unclear. The sequencing sample was made of CD8+ T cells from PBMCs. This CDR3 reads CASSFQIDYEQYF. The CDR3 nucleotides read TGTGCCAGCAGCTTCCAGATAGACTACGAGCAGTACTTC.